These 25 T cell receptor beta chains share one sample of origin, sequenced in a study of T-cell reconstitution after alpha-beta-depleted transplantation in children. Preparation of the TCRbeta library was carried out with unique molecular identifiers. In TCRdb, the PCR reads were re-called with MiXCR into one record per CDR3 protein. The sample lists some 450,000 distinct CDR3 sequences; about 40% were seen once. The specimen comprised PBMCs, sampled before TCRalphabeta/CD19-depleted stem cell transplant. The receptors derive from a girl aged 2-9 years with aplastic anemia, due to receive a stem cell transplant.

This clonotype was seen a single time. This may stem from a read error, because a much larger clone lies one nucleotide away. This is likely a read error, given that the CDR3 carries no conserved phenylalanine or tryptophan at its end. The DNA of the CDR3 is TGTGCCAGTGGGGAGAGCTCCTACAATGAGCAGTTCTCC. It translates to CASGESSYNEQFS. This rearrangement joins TRBV7-8 to TRBJ2-1; a weak D match, TRBD2 (5 bases). This CDR3 has 13 residues. Deletions cut 9 bases from V and 0 bases from J, with 9 bases between. CDR1 is SGHVS, CDR2 FQNEAQ, per germline.

The V and J genes are TRBV19 and TRBJ1-5; the D is unclear. CDR1 is LNHDA and CDR2 is SQIVND in the germline V gene (reference sequence). This CDR3 region has 12 residues. V lost 3 bases and J 3 bases, leaving 3 bases between the germline ends. The DNA for the CDR3 is TGTGCCAGTAGTATGCCCAATCAGCCCCAGCATTTT. It is translated as CASSMPNQPQHF.

This clonotype showed up many times. V is TRBV29-1 and J is TRBJ2-5; a possible D gene is TRBD2 (7 bases). CDR1 is SQVTM and CDR2 is ANQGSEA in the germline V gene. The ends were cut back, 7 bases at V and 5 bases at J, with 20 bases in the middle. This CDR3 comprises 14 residues. The CDR3 DNA sequence: TGCAGCGGCCGGGAGGCAGGGAGGGGGGAGACCCAGTACTTC. It is translated as CSGREAGRGETQYF.

The chain links TRBV10-3 to TRBJ2-5; 7 bases fit TRBD2. From germline, CDR1 is ENHRY and CDR2 SYGVKD. The CDR3 runs to 10 residues. Losses at the gene ends were 11 bases for V and 4 bases for J; bases not matched to a gene: 1. CDR3: CAAGVETQYF. DNA for the CDR3: TGTGCCGCGGGGGTAGAGACCCAGTACTTC.

This clonotype was seen many times. Written as DNA, the CDR3 is TGCGCCAGCAGCTTCCGGGACGGAACCTACGAGCAGTACTTC. It specifies CASSFRDGTYEQYF. The chain joins TRBV5-1 to TRBJ2-7, with D possibly called TRBD1 or TRBD2 (5 bases each). CDR1 is SGHRS, CDR2 YFSETQ, per germline. Trimming cost V 2 bases and J 2 bases, with 11 bases left between them. The CDR3 is 14 residues long.

This clonotype showed up just a few times. The V and J genes are TRBV7-6 and TRBJ1-3; D unclear. V was pared by 5 bases and J by 0 bases, with 8 bases between. Germline loops: CDR1 SGHVS, CDR2 FNYEAQ. The CDR3 totals 14 residues. CDR3 loop: CASSRLPSGNTIYF. CDR3 bases: TGTGCCAGCAGCCGACTGCCCTCTGGAAACACCATATATTTT.

This sequence joins TRBV29-1 and TRBJ2-1, with TRBD2 matching over 8 bases. V shed 4 bases and J 7 bases; nucleotides not matched to a gene: 6. The CDR3 has 13 amino acids. Germline V gives CDR1 SQVTM, CDR2 ANQGSEA. CDR3 sequence (DNA): TGCAGCGTTGTTAAGCGGGAGACGAATGAGCAGTTCTTC. Translated, it gives CSVVKRETNEQFF.

This clonotype was found a few times. The V gene is TRBV29-1, the J gene TRBJ1-2; 12 bases align to TRBD1. This CDR3 is 14 amino acids long. Per the germline V gene, CDR1 is SQVTM and CDR2 is ANQGSEA. V lost 4 bases and J lost 7; bases outside the gene matches: 7. CDR3 in amino acids: CSVGPGQGAGGYTF. CDR3 coding DNA: TGCAGCGTTGGCCCGGGACAGGGGGCGGGTGGCTACACCTTC.

This clonotype came up a few times. The chain employs TRBV7-9 and TRBJ2-3, with D unclear. CDR3 length equals 16 residues. CDR1 and CDR2 (germline): SEHNR, FQNEAQ (reference sequence). V was cut by 1 base and J by 0 bases, with 11 bases left in between. The CDR3 is CASSLGGPLSTDTQYF. The CDR3 coding sequence is TGTGCCAGCAGCTTAGGAGGCCCACTCAGCACAGATACGCAGTATTTT.

This clonotype was counted many times. CDR3 bases: TGTGCCAGCACCCCCTTGACAGCTTTTAAAGAGACCCAGTACTTC. Encoded protein: CASTPLTAFKETQYF. The chain employs TRBV28 and TRBJ2-5, with a weak D call TRBD1 (5 bases). Germline V CDR1 and CDR2: MDHEN, SYDVKM. With 7 bases removed from V and 3 bases from J, the gap between germline ends came to 18 bases. The CDR3 is made up of 15 amino acids.

This clonotype appeared many times. The chain combines TRBV6-1 with TRBJ2-2; 14 nucleotides align to TRBD2. Looked up from germline, CDR1 is MNHNS and CDR2 is SASEGT. J lost 10 bases, V lost 6 bases, and 10 bases had no gene match. The CDR3 runs 16 residues. The CDR3 sequence is CASSPTSGRAKQELFF. For the CDR3, the DNA is TGTGCCAGCAGCCCGACTAGCGGGAGGGCGAAGCAGGAGCTGTTTTTT.

The chain is built from TRBV20-1 and TRBJ2-7, with D perhaps TRBD1 (5 bases). CDR3 length equals 14 residues. Trimming stripped 3 bases from V and 1 base from J, with 13 bases between. Germline values: CDR1 DFQATT, CDR2 SNEGSKA (reference sequence). This chain's CDR3 is CSARRQGRSYEQYF. The CDR3 bases are TGCAGTGCTAGGAGGCAGGGAAGGTCCTACGAGCAGTACTTC.

This clonotype was observed at least ten times. The CDR3 loop is CASSLTVPGETEAFF. For the CDR3, the DNA is TGCGCCAGCAGCTTAACAGTCCCAGGGGAAACTGAAGCTTTCTTT. The gene calls are TRBV5-1 and TRBJ1-1; D is possibly TRBD1 (6 bases). The CDR3 is 15 amino acids. Germline lookup yields CDR1 SGHRS and CDR2 YFSETQ. Trimming shortened V by 2 bases and J by 5 bases, and 16 bases separated the two germline ends.

About this clonotype: With a much larger clone just one base away, this may be a read error. V is TRBV5-5 and J is TRBJ1-5; D might be TRBD1 (5 bases). Trimming cost V 0 bases and J 2 bases, with 12 bases left between them. Germline CDR1 SGHKS, CDR2 YYEKEE (reference sequence). The CDR3 spans 16 residues. The CDR3 reads CASSLVGGDCNQPQHF. Written as DNA, the CDR3 is TGTGCCAGCAGCTTGGTCGGGGGAGATTGCAATCAGCCCCAGCATTTT.

This clonotype was seen a handful of times. The chain recombines TRBV7-2 with TRBJ2-5, with TRBD2 identical over 10 bases. The V and J ends lost 1 base and 4 bases, in that order; junction bases with no gene match: 9. Germline V gene lookup returns CDR1 SGHTA and CDR2 FQGNSA. The CDR3 length is 17 residues. The CDR3 protein is CASSLVRLAGGGETQYF. The CDR3 region has the DNA TGTGCCAGCAGCTTAGTTCGACTAGCGGGTGGGGGAGAGACCCAGTACTTC. Supplemented by reference TRBV7-2 and TRBJ2-5, the full variable domain reads GAGVSQSPSNKVTEKGKDVELRCDPISGHTALYWYRQSLGQGLEFLIYFQGNSAPDKSGLPSDRFSAERTGGSVSTLTIQRTQQEDSAVYLCASSLVRLAGGGETQYFGPGTRLLVL.

The V and J genes are TRBV7-2 and TRBJ2-5; D ambiguous. Germline loops: CDR1 SGHTA, CDR2 FQGNSA. The CDR3 is made up of 12 amino acids. Trimming cost V 2 bases and J 12 bases, with 13 bases left between them. CDR3 nucleotides: TGTGCCAGCAGCTTACTTGGTCAGCTAAAGTACTTC. Translating gives CASSLLGQLKYF.

The chain carries TRBV20-1 and TRBJ2-1, with 9 nucleotides matching TRBD2. The CDR3 is 15 amino acids. Germline-derived CDR1 and CDR2 are DFQATT and SNEGSKA (reference sequence). The trim removed 4 bases at V and 5 bases at J, leaving 9 bases unmatched. CDR3: CSATGVAGVHNEQFF. CDR3 coding DNA: TGCAGTGCTACCGGGGTAGCGGGAGTCCACAATGAGCAGTTCTTC.

The rearrangement uses TRBV20-1 and TRBJ2-1; tentatively, D is TRBD2 (5 bases). The CDR3 extends over 14 amino acids. Germline V gene data show CDR1 as DFQATT and CDR2 as SNEGSKA (reference sequence). With 1 base removed from V and 4 bases from J, the gap between germline ends came to 11 bases. The chain's CDR3 is CSARVSAGYNEQFF. CDR3 nucleotide sequence: TGCAGTGCTAGAGTTAGCGCTGGGTACAATGAGCAGTTCTTC.

The V call is TRBV4-1, the J call TRBJ2-2, with D perhaps TRBD1 or TRBD2 (5 bases each). Trimming shortened V by 0 bases and J by 3 bases, and 14 bases separated the two germline ends. Germline V gene sequence: CDR1 MGHRA, CDR2 YSYEKL. The CDR3 length is 17 residues. CDR3 coding DNA: TGCGCCAGCAGCCAAGATCAGGGAAGCGGCTACACCGGGGAGCTGTTTTTT. Amino acid sequence: CASSQDQGSGYTGELFF.

This rearrangement joins TRBV11-2 to TRBJ2-2, with D perhaps matching TRBD2 (6 bases). The CDR3 totals 16 residues. V was clipped by 6 bases and J by 1 base, with 15 bases between them. Germline lookup yields CDR1 SGHAT and CDR2 FQNNGV. The CDR3 nucleotides are TGTGCCAGCAGGTCCCCTGGGCGGGGGAACACCGGGGAGCTGTTTTTT. It encodes CASRSPGRGNTGELFF.

The chain joins TRBV15 to TRBJ2-3; D perhaps matches TRBD2 (5 bases). V lost 0 bases, J lost 1 base, and 11 bases lay in between. The CDR3 runs 16 residues. Germline CDR1 reads LNHNV; CDR2 reads YYDKDF (reference sequence). This chain's CDR3 is CATSRDFYGGTDTQYF. For the CDR3, the DNA is TGTGCCACCAGCAGAGATTTTTACGGGGGCACAGATACGCAGTATTTT.

This rearrangement joins TRBV29-1 to TRBJ1-1; tentatively, D is TRBD1 (5 bases). The V and J ends lost 7 bases and 4 bases respectively, with 25 bases between them. This CDR3 has 16 amino acids. Germline V gives CDR1 SQVTM, CDR2 ANQGSEA. The CDR3 spells CSALRPARVGFTEAFF. CDR3 DNA: TGCAGCGCACTAAGGCCGGCCAGGGTGGGCTTCACTGAAGCTTTCTTT.

This clonotype was picked up many times. The rearrangement joins TRBV9 to TRBJ2-1, with a possible D match to TRBD2 (6 bases). Trimming took 4 bases from V and 0 from J, leaving 11 bases between them. Germline V gives CDR1 SGDLS, CDR2 YYNGEE. The CDR3 extends over 15 amino acids. CDR3: CASSSVGSSYNEQFF. DNA for the CDR3: TGTGCCAGCAGCTCCGTCGGGAGCTCCTACAATGAGCAGTTCTTC.

The chain uses TRBV20-1 and TRBJ2-1; D is perhaps TRBD2 (5 bases). The CDR3 has 16 residues. Germline-derived CDR1 and CDR2 are DFQATT and SNEGSKA (reference sequence). Trimming took off 1 base at V and 6 bases at J, with 19 bases between the two ends. CDR3 loop: CSARVTRGRWSNEQFF. In DNA, the CDR3 is TGCAGTGCTAGAGTTACTAGAGGGAGATGGTCCAATGAGCAGTTCTTC.

J is TRBJ2-3 and V is TRBV20-1; TRBD2 matches 7 bases. The CDR3 is 14 amino acids. V lost 6 bases, J lost 4 bases, and 10 bases stayed unmatched. The germline V gene has CDR1 DFQATT and CDR2 SNEGSKA (reference sequence). The CDR3 region is CSAMAGVFPDTQYF. CDR3 in DNA: TGCAGTGCCATGGCGGGGGTCTTTCCAGATACGCAGTATTTT.